This note documents a single TCR beta chain sequence. V lost 1 base to trimming and J lost 6 bases; unmatched junction nucleotides: 9. This CDR3 comprises 16 residues. CDR1 is MGHRA and CDR2 is YSYEKL in the germline V gene. The data stem from a study of blood T cell repertoires in COVID-19. As processed by the authors: Scientists estimated how many nucleated cells there were by amplifying reference gene primers. The protocol was immunoSEQ multiplex PCR, while the TCRdb copy is restricted to in-frame clones and leaves out a portion. V, J and clone size reflect that table, while D and trimming were determined from the DNA. Altogether around 250,000 clones are present, around 86% being singletons, with the ten largest covering 1.9%.

The TCR originated in a man aged 25 to 40 who had recovered from COVID-19. Sequencing used peripheral blood. V and J are TRBV4-1 and TRBJ2-7, with 10 bases that match TRBD2. The CDR3 DNA is TGCGCCAGCAGCCAAGTGTTTCGCCTAGCGGGGGTCGAGCAGTACTTC. It encodes CASSQVFRLAGVEQYF.